The 10 T cell receptor beta chains in this list originate from one sample, sequenced in a study of cytomegalovirus exposure and HLA in healthy donors. The primer mix had 60 Vbeta and 13 Jbeta primers. The repertoire was sequenced with immunoSEQ multiplex PCR; TCRdb's copy has only in-frame clones and lacks some. The table includes roughly 90,000 clones, less than 80% detected once. Sequencing was carried out using PBMCs. The receptor set was obtained from a man aged 25-45 years in good health and CMV-seropositive.

This chain uses TRBV7-2 with TRBJ2-6; a possible D gene is TRBD1 (6 bases). The germline V and J ends were trimmed by 4 bases and 4 bases, with 11 bases remaining between them. The CDR3 is made up of 15 amino acids. CDR1 is SGHTA and CDR2 is FQGNSA in the germline V gene. The CDR3 reads CASSSGQSGANVLTF. As DNA, the CDR3 is TGTGCCAGCAGCTCAGGACAGTCCGGGGCCAACGTCCTGACTTTC.

The chain employs TRBV6-5 and TRBJ1-6; a possible D gene is TRBD1 (5 bases). The CDR3 sequence is 12 residues long. CDR1 MNHEY and CDR2 SVGAGI come from the germline V gene. V gave up 7 bases and J gave up 7 bases, with 8 bases separating them. The CDR3 loop reads CASTRGNSPLHF. The CDR3 bases are TGTGCCAGCACTCGGGGGAATTCACCCCTCCACTTT.

V and J are TRBV9 and TRBJ1-2; D is undetermined. The CDR3 runs to 13 residues. The V gene's germline CDR1 is SGDLS and CDR2 YYNGEE. V lost 2 bases and J lost 1, with 6 bases in between. CDR3 bases: TGTGCCAGCAGCGTGTACAATAACTATGGCTACACCTTC. Protein product: CASSVYNNYGYTF.

V gene TRBV6-5 combines with J gene TRBJ1-4; the match to TRBD1 covers 7 bases. V shed 4 bases and J 11 bases; nucleotides not matched to a gene: 10. Germline loops: CDR1 MNHEY, CDR2 SVGAGI. The CDR3 has 14 amino acids. CDR3 nucleotide sequence: TGTGCCAGCAGTTTTACGACAGGGACGGGGAAACTGTTTTTT. This translates into CASSFTTGTGKLFF.

This clone showed up just once. J is TRBJ1-5 and V is TRBV10-3; 10 nucleotides match TRBD1. J was trimmed by 4 bases and V by 2 bases; bases with no gene match: 5. Germline assignment: CDR1 ENHRY and CDR2 SYGVKD. The CDR3 sequence is 16 residues long. The chain's CDR3 is CAISETPGQGNQPQHF. In nucleotides, the CDR3 is TGTGCCATCAGTGAGACTCCGGGACAGGGGAATCAGCCCCAGCATTTT.

The chain recombines TRBV28 with TRBJ2-6, with unresolved D. Germline CDR1 and CDR2: MDHEN and SYDVKM. V was pared by 3 bases and J by 4 bases, with 10 bases between. The CDR3 extends over 15 amino acids. The CDR3 here is CASSLLSSGANVLTF. The DNA of the CDR3 is TGTGCCAGCAGTTTGTTGTCGTCCGGGGCCAACGTCCTGACTTTC.

This chain uses TRBV27 with TRBJ2-7, with 10 nucleotides matching TRBD1. The CDR3 consists of 14 residues. Trimming at V came to 3 bases and at J to 3 bases, leaving 2 bases not matched to a gene. The V gene's germline CDR1 is MNHEY and CDR2 SMNVEV (reference sequence). The CDR3 loop is CASSLGQGNYEQYF. CDR3 nucleotide sequence: TGTGCCAGCAGTTTGGGACAGGGGAACTACGAGCAGTACTTC.

V gene TRBV5-1 combines with J gene TRBJ2-2; 7 nucleotides agree with TRBD2. The CDR3 has 17 residues. Germline CDR1 is SGHRS and CDR2 is YFSETQ. V dropped 0 bases and J dropped 2; count of bases not matched to a gene: 7. CDR3 coding DNA: TGCGCCAGCAGCTTGGAGGCTAGCGGAAGAAACACCGGGGAGCTGTTTTTT. It codes for CASSLEASGRNTGELFF.

V is TRBV6-6 and J is TRBJ2-7, with 10 bases lining up with TRBD2. This CDR3 region has 15 residues. Germline CDR1 reads MNHNY; CDR2 reads SVGAGI (reference sequence). The trim removed 6 bases at V and 2 bases at J, leaving 7 bases unmatched. CDR3 protein: CASSRQREGAYEQYF. The CDR3 DNA sequence: TGTGCCAGCAGCCGTCAGCGGGAGGGCGCCTACGAGCAGTACTTC.

The chain has TRBV2 and TRBJ1-4; weak D call: TRBD1 (5 bases). CDR3 length: 12 residues. Germline CDR1 SNHLY, CDR2 FYNNEI. Trimming shortened V by 3 bases and J by 10 bases, and 9 bases separated the two germline ends. Here the CDR3 reads CASSEVGGKLFF. In DNA form, the CDR3 reads TGTGCCAGCAGTGAGGTGGGGGGAAAACTGTTTTTT.